The source of this T cell receptor beta chain is a study of blood T cell repertoires in COVID-19. Using immunoSEQ multiplex PCR, the repertoire was profiled, and TCRdb retains in-frame clones only, with some absent. The repertoire holds about 180,000 clones, with 86% as singletons. V was cut by 6 bases and J by 5 bases, with 17 bases left in between. This CDR3 comprises 14 residues. In germline, CDR1 is LNHDA, CDR2 SQIVND (reference sequence). The sequence was obtained from a woman aged 30 to 39 with active or convalescent COVID-19. The rearrangement joins TRBV19 to TRBJ2-7; tentative D call: TRBD2 (6 bases). Sequenced sample: peripheral blood. CDR3 amino acids: CASSDGGNWNEQYF. The DNA of the CDR3 is TGTGCCAGTAGCGACGGAGGGAATTGGAACGAGCAGTACTTC. Combining the CDR3 with reference TRBV19 and TRBJ2-7 gives the whole variable domain DGGITQSPKYLFRKEGQNVTLSCEQNLNHDAMYWYRQDPGQGLRLIYYSQIVNDFQKGDIAEGYSVSREKKESFPLTVTSAQKNPTAFYLCASSDGGNWNEQYFGPGTRLTVT.